This passage covers 16 T cell receptor beta chains from one sample sequenced in a study of tumor and adjacent non-tumor tissue in lung cancer. A modified ARM-PCR protocol with three rounds of nested PCR amplified TCRbeta. A single record per CDR3 protein comes from TCRdb applying MiXCR to the multiplex PCR reads. The table has about 110,000 distinct CDR3 sequences, about 63% seen once; the top ten hold 15% to 20%. This sample's RNA came from whole unsorted tissue. The normal lung tissue was taken more than 3 cm from the tumor edge. Sequencing was carried out using distant non-tumor lung tissue. The receptors come from a man aged 55 to 70 with non-small cell lung cancer.

Turning to this clonotype: Relative to the germline gene, one junction end is altered; a read error may explain this. The chain employs TRBV29-1 and TRBJ2-6; 15 nucleotides agree with TRBD2. The germline gives CDR1 SQVTM, CDR2 ANQGSEA. This CDR3 is built from 17 residues. This CDR3 reads CSVFWTSGRVGANVLTF. CDR3 in DNA: TGCAGCGTTTTTTGGACTAGCGGGAGGGTTGGGGCCAACGTCCTAACTTTC.

Points on this clonotype: A junction boundary mismatches the germline segment, possibly from a read error. V and J are TRBV11-2 and TRBJ2-7, with TRBD1 identical over 9 bases. Germline V lookup: CDR1 SGHAT, CDR2 FQNNGV. The CDR3 covers 15 residues. Here the CDR3 reads CATSLLITGGSVQYF. CDR3 nucleotide sequence: TGTGCCACCAGCTTACTAATAACAGGGGGCAGCGTGCAGTACTTC. Based on the CDR3 plus reference TRBV11-2 and TRBJ2-7, the full variable domain is EAGVAQSPRYKIIEKRQSVAFWCNPISGHATLYWYQQILGQGPKLLIQFQNNGVVDDSQLPKDRFSAERLKGVDSTLKIQPAKLEDSAVYLCATSLLITGGSVQYFGPGTRLTVT.

The chain uses TRBV16 and TRBJ1-5, with a possible D match to TRBD1 (6 bases). Trimming cost V 7 bases and J 5 bases, with 12 bases left between them. Germline V gene sequence: CDR1 KGHSY, CDR2 FQNENV. There are 13 residues in the CDR3. The CDR3 sequence: CASTRQDDQPQHF. CDR3 nucleotides: TGTGCCAGCACCCGACAGGACGATCAGCCCCAGCATTTT.

Regarding this clonotype: Just one base apart from a much larger clone, this may be a read error. The chain couples TRBV5-1 to TRBJ2-3; D possibly corresponds to TRBD1 (6 bases). Germline V CDR1 and CDR2: SGHRS, YFSETQ. This CDR3 has 15 amino acids. Trimming removed 4 bases from V and 5 bases from J, with 17 bases in between. The CDR3 nucleotides are TGCGCCAGCAGCCAACCGGGACATGGGATAGATACGCAGTATTTT. Its translation is CASSQPGHGIDTQYF.

This clonotype has at least ten counts. This chain joins TRBV7-9 and TRBJ2-7, with a weak D call TRBD2 (5 bases). Trimming left V 5 bases short and J 0 bases short, with 14 bases between. Looked up from germline, CDR1 is SEHNR and CDR2 is FQNEAQ (reference sequence). The CDR3 contains 15 residues. CDR3 protein: CASSRSDWFSYEQYF. The CDR3 DNA reads TGTGCCAGCAGCCGTTCGGACTGGTTCTCCTACGAGCAGTACTTC.

This clonotype was recorded a few times. The junction shows a germline mismatch at one end, possibly a read error. J is TRBJ2-1 and V is TRBV11-2, with a weak D call TRBD1 (5 bases). The CDR3 loop spans 16 amino acids. Germline assignment: CDR1 SGHAT and CDR2 FQNNGV. In nucleotides, the CDR3 is TGTGCCGGCAGCTTAAGGGGCAGGGTAGGTTTCGATGAGCAGTCCTTC. Translation: CAGSLRGRVGFDEQSF.

The rearrangement uses TRBV6-5 and TRBJ1-2, with D possibly TRBD1 on 5 matching bases. The germline V gene has CDR1 MNHEY and CDR2 SVGAGI. This CDR3 has 19 residues. CDR3 region: CVGRSGVLGEQRRVYGYTF. CDR3 DNA sequence: TGTGTCGGCAGGTCAGGTGTCTTGGGGGAGCAGCGGCGGGTCTATGGCTACACCTTC.

Concerning this clonotype itself: A read error is possible here, since a much larger clone lies one base away. V usage is TRBV12-3 or TRBV12-4 and J usage is TRBJ2-1, with 7 bases matching TRBD1. CDR3 length: 14 residues. The CDR3 region is CASTSGTVEHDQFF. CDR3 in DNA: TGTGCCAGCACCTCCGGGACAGTTGAACATGATCAGTTCTTC.

Regarding this clonotype: The junction does not match germline at one end; this may be a read error. The CDR3: CASKRTDANTEAFF. In DNA form, the CDR3 reads TGTGCTAGCAAACGGACAGATGCTAACACTGAAGCTTTCTTT. V is TRBV12-3 or TRBV12-4 and J is TRBJ1-1, with a possible D match to TRBD1 (6 bases). CDR3 size: 14 residues.

Points on this clonotype: One end of the junction is discordant with germline, which a read error may explain. The chain has TRBV6-2 or TRBV6-3 and TRBJ2-7; 9 bases match TRBD2. The V gene's germline CDR1 is MNHEY and CDR2 SVGEGT. This CDR3 has 14 amino acids. The CDR3 loop reads CASTGLANIYEKYF. In DNA form, the CDR3 reads TGTGCCAGTACCGGACTAGCGAATATCTACGAGAAGTACTTC.

A few counts support this clonotype. At one boundary the junction diverges from the germline segment, which might be a read error. This chain connects TRBV2 to TRBJ2-3, with TRBD2 identical over 7 bases. Germline values: CDR1 SNHLY, CDR2 FYNNEI. This CDR3 is built from 13 residues. CDR3 region: CASRELVAGTRYF. The CDR3 DNA reads TGTGCCAGCAGGGAACTCGTAGCGGGTACGCGGTATTTT.

As for this clonotype: The final CDR3 position lacks the conserved phenylalanine or tryptophan, pointing to a likely read error. This chain connects TRBV12-3 or TRBV12-4 to TRBJ2-7; D is possibly TRBD2 (6 bases). The CDR3 is made up of 15 amino acids. V lost 6 bases and J lost 3, with 18 bases in between. CDR3 nucleotide sequence: TGTGCCAGCAGATTCGGGCTAGCGAGAGACTACGAGCAGTACCTC. Its translation: CASRFGLARDYEQYL.

Notes on this clonotype: One end of the junction varies from germline; a read error may be responsible. The chain has TRBV7-9 and TRBJ2-1; TRBD2 agrees at 11 bases. Germline V lookup: CDR1 SEHNR, CDR2 FQNEAQ (reference sequence). CDR3 length: 20 residues. The DNA of the CDR3 is TGTACCAGCGGCTTAGCGGCTAGCGGGAGGCACCTATGGTCCTACAATGAGCAGTTCTTC. Translating gives CTSGLAASGRHLWSYNEQFF.

A word on this clonotype: A read error may explain this, as a much larger clone is one base away. The conserved closing phenylalanine or tryptophan is absent in this CDR3, likely reflecting a read error. The V gene is TRBV29-1, the J gene TRBJ2-5; no clear D gene. Germline loops: CDR1 SQVTM, CDR2 ANQGSEA. Trimming shortened V by 7 bases and J by 2 bases, and 5 bases separated the two germline ends. The CDR3 contains 10 residues. The CDR3: CSAGQETQYS. As DNA, the CDR3 is TGCAGCGCTGGTCAAGAGACCCAGTACTCC.

The V gene is TRBV12-3 or TRBV12-4, the J gene TRBJ1-1; D gene ambiguous. V shed 6 bases and J shed 3 bases, with 5 bases lying between them. This CDR3 is 11 amino acids long. This CDR3 reads CASRHDTEAFF. The CDR3, as DNA: TGTGCCAGCAGACACGACACTGAAGCTTTCTTT.

Turning to this clonotype: This may come from a read error, since a much larger clone is one base off. This sequence joins TRBV28 and TRBJ1-1; D is unclear. Germline CDR1 reads MDHEN; CDR2 reads SYDVKM. The CDR3 consists of 14 residues. The V gene lost 7 bases and the J gene lost 4 bases, with 16 bases spanning the gap. The CDR3 DNA follows: TGTGCCAGCACCCCCCGGGTGATTGGCACTGAAGCTTTCTTT. This translates into CASTPRVIGTEAFF.